This TCR beta chain is drawn from a study of OX40 agonist ivuxolimab in advanced cancers. Study-wide background: Patients were dosed intravenously with ivuxolimab at 0.01 to 10 mg/kg every 2 weeks. A mean age of approximately 58 years, range about 20 to 85, was recorded, and over 65% were male. Previous treatment with anti-PD-1, anti-PD-L1 or anti-CTLA-4 therapy was allowed; 35% to 50% had received some.

Study findings and constraints: On average, CD8+ T cells showed a greater number of expanded clones than CD4+.

Germline CDR1 reads SGHTA; CDR2 reads FQGNSA. The CDR3 contains 15 residues. The V end was cut by 1 base, the J end by 0 bases, with 7 bases between. The repertoire was sequenced with immunoSEQ multiplex PCR; TCRdb's copy has only in-frame clones and lacks some. The sample lists tens of thousands of clones; more than 65% were seen once. As regards this clone: Its antigen is as yet unknown.

The sequencing used CD4+ or CD8+ T cells sorted from blood, collected in a trial of the OX40 agonist ivuxolimab. The V gene is TRBV7-2, the J gene TRBJ1-3; D is unresolved. The sequence came from an adult with an advanced solid tumor such as melanoma, head and neck, liver or kidney cancer. The CDR3 here is CASSLVVFSGNTIYF. The DNA of the CDR3 is TGTGCCAGCAGCTTAGTAGTTTTCTCTGGAAACACCATATATTTT.